One T cell receptor (beta chain) is described in this entry. Localized lung adenocarcinoma, a non-small cell lung cancer, affected the donors. Germline V gives CDR1 MNHNS, CDR2 SASEGT. The CDR3 is made up of 14 amino acids. TCRdb passed the PCR reads through MiXCR, listing each CDR3 protein once. The top ten hold about a third of the sample, which has 20,000 or so distinct CDR3 sequences, about 50% seen once. This sample was taken from a study of CD4 and CD8 cells across lung adenocarcinoma regions. V and J are TRBV6-1 and TRBJ2-5; no reliable D call. This sequence was found in a male donor with lung adenocarcinoma. The CD4 and CD8 labels of this study may be unreliable. Sequencing was performed on CD8+ T cells from the margin of a lung tumor. The CDR3 DNA reads as TGTGCGGGCAGTGAAGGCCGAAGCACAGAGACCCAGTACTTC. Translated, it gives CAGSEGRSTETQYF.